These 27 T cell receptor beta chains were all obtained from the same sample, sequenced in a study of blood T cells in healthy people across ages. For the second PCR, which ran for roughly 7 to 11 cycles, a sample-barcoded 5' primer and a J-beta primer mix were used. TCRdb ran MiXCR on the 5' RACE reads and lists one entry per CDR3 protein. The sample lists about 780,000 distinct CDR3 sequences, less than 60% occurring once. Source material: blood. The receptors derive from a man older than 75 in good health.

The chain links TRBV29-1 to TRBJ2-7, with a weak D call TRBD2 (5 bases). With 6 bases removed from V and 7 bases from J, the gap between germline ends came to 16 bases. The V gene's germline CDR1 is SQVTM and CDR2 ANQGSEA. The CDR3 runs 12 residues. CDR3 coding DNA: TGCAGCGTGATGACGGGGATGGGAGAGCAGTACTTC. Its translation: CSVMTGMGEQYF.

This clonotype was counted between two and nine times. The V call is TRBV18, the J call TRBJ2-5, with 12 bases identical to TRBD2. With V trimmed by 4 bases and J by 3 bases, 18 bases remained unmatched. In germline, CDR1 is KGHSH, CDR2 LQKENI. This CDR3 spans 20 amino acids. The CDR3 DNA follows: TGTGCCAGCTCACGACGAGAGTCTAGCGGGAGGGTAAGAGGAAAAGAGACCCAGTACTTC. It specifies CASSRRESSGRVRGKETQYF.

This clonotype appeared a few times. In DNA form, the CDR3 reads TGTGCCAGCAGTTACCCTATTTCTGGGACAGGGGGCTGGGAGACCCAGTACTTC. This codes for CASSYPISGTGGWETQYF. The J gene is TRBJ2-7, the V gene TRBV6-5, with 12 bases lining up with TRBD1. The J call may be mistaken, given a closer DNA end match to TRBJ2-5. Germline CDR1 reads MNHEY; CDR2 reads SVGAGI. There are 18 residues in the CDR3.

The chain has TRBV20-1 and TRBJ2-1; 10 bases fit TRBD2. Germline trimming cut 1 base from V and 6 bases from J; bases unmatched to any gene: 9. The germline CDR1 and CDR2 sequences are DFQATT and SNEGSKA (reference sequence). The CDR3 is made up of 16 amino acids. Here the CDR3 reads CSARVRGAGGPNEQFF. CDR3 nucleotides: TGCAGTGCTAGAGTACGTGGAGCGGGAGGGCCCAATGAGCAGTTCTTC.

The chain is built from TRBV20-1 and TRBJ2-3; D is undetermined. Looked up from germline, CDR1 is DFQATT and CDR2 is SNEGSKA (reference sequence). The CDR3 length is 11 residues. The V and J ends lost 4 bases and 3 bases respectively, with 5 bases between them. CDR3 protein: CSATITDTQYF. As DNA, the CDR3 is TGCAGTGCTACCATAACAGATACGCAGTATTTT.

The chain has TRBV27 and TRBJ1-5; the match to TRBD1 covers 7 bases. Germline CDR1 is MNHEY and CDR2 is SMNVEV (reference sequence). The CDR3 has 18 amino acids. V lost 5 bases and J lost 0; bases outside the gene matches: 13. CDR3 residues: CASSPLGTVGSSNQPQHF. DNA for the CDR3: TGTGCCAGCAGTCCATTGGGGACAGTGGGATCTAGCAATCAGCCCCAGCATTTT.

This sequence joins TRBV9 and TRBJ2-3; TRBD2 matches at 8 bases. The CDR3 spans 15 residues. After removal of 3 bases from V and 4 bases from J, the junction contained 7 bases not matched to a gene. CDR1 is SGDLS, CDR2 YYNGEE, per germline. The CDR3 bases are TGTGCCAGCAGCGCTGGACGAGCGGGAGCAGATACGCAGTATTTT. It yields the protein CASSAGRAGADTQYF.

Only a few counts were recorded for this clonotype. The CDR3 is CASSAGGRGDTQYF. In nucleotides, the CDR3 is TGTGCCAGCAGTGCTGGTGGGAGAGGAGATACGCAGTATTTT. V is TRBV28 and J is TRBJ2-3, with D possibly being TRBD2 (5 bases). Germline V gives CDR1 MDHEN, CDR2 SYDVKM. This CDR3 contains 14 residues. The V end lost 5 bases, the J end lost 5 bases, and 14 bases lay between the germline ends.

This clonotype was seen more than once but under ten times. The chain couples TRBV7-2 to TRBJ2-7; a possible D gene is TRBD2 (6 bases). Germline V CDR1 and CDR2: SGHTA, FQGNSA. Trimming stripped 4 bases from V and 2 bases from J, with 15 bases between. The CDR3 covers 15 residues. CDR3 nucleotides: TGTGCCAGCAGCTCTGAGACTAGGGCCCCCTACGAGCAGTACTTC. Its translation is CASSSETRAPYEQYF.

There are a few counts of this clonotype. This chain connects TRBV6-5 to TRBJ2-4, with 9 bases lining up with TRBD2. The assigned J gene may be wrong: the sequence end matches TRBJ2-7 better. CDR1 is MNHEY, CDR2 SVGAGI, per germline. The CDR3 loop spans 15 amino acids. For the CDR3, the DNA is TGTGCCAGCAGTTACTTTAGCGGGAGTAATTACGAGCAGTACTTC. Translated, it gives CASSYFSGSNYEQYF.

This chain connects TRBV14 to TRBJ2-7; TRBD2 aligns across 7 bases. Per the germline V gene, CDR1 is SGHDN and CDR2 is FVKESK. The trim removed 6 bases at V and 0 bases at J, leaving 5 bases unmatched. This CDR3 comprises 14 residues. The CDR3 spells CASRRAGSSYEQYF. The CDR3 region has the DNA TGTGCCAGCAGACGAGCGGGGAGCTCCTACGAGCAGTACTTC. The full variable domain, completed using reference TRBV14 and TRBJ2-7, is EAGVTQFPSHSVIEKGQTVTLRCDPISGHDNLYWYRRVMGKEIKFLLHFVKESKQDESGMPNNRFLAERTGGTYSTLKVQPAELEDSGVYFCASRRAGSSYEQYFGPGTRLTVT.

V gene TRBV28 combines with J gene TRBJ1-5; TRBD1 might be the D (6 bases). V gave up 6 bases and J gave up 4 bases, with 16 bases separating them. The length of the CDR3 is 15 residues. Germline V gives CDR1 MDHEN, CDR2 SYDVKM. CDR3 DNA sequence: TGTGCCAGCAGAGGGGGAGGGCAGACTAATCAGCCCCAGCATTTT. Its protein product is CASRGGGQTNQPQHF.

This chain links TRBV5-1 with TRBJ2-3; D unclear. V was cut by 7 bases and J by 2 bases, with 14 bases left in between. There are 14 residues in the CDR3. Looked up from germline, CDR1 is SGHRS and CDR2 is YFSETQ. CDR3 region: CASLYSTYTDTQYF. DNA of the CDR3: TGCGCCAGCTTGTACAGTACTTACACAGATACGCAGTATTTT.

This clonotype was recorded many times. The rearrangement links TRBV5-1 to TRBJ2-5; D gene ambiguous. CDR3 length equals 13 residues. From germline, CDR1 is SGHRS and CDR2 YFSETQ. Trimming left V 2 bases short and J 2 bases short, with 7 bases between. The DNA for the CDR3 is TGCGCCAGCAGCTTTGGCGTTCAAGAGACCCAGTACTTC. It codes for CASSFGVQETQYF.

The chain joins TRBV4-2 to TRBJ2-3; no clear D. CDR3 length: 14 amino acids. Germline CDR1 LGHNA, CDR2 YNFKEQ. Between the trimmed V and J ends, which lost 0 bases and 7 bases, there was a span of 11 bases. The CDR3 DNA sequence: TGTGCCAGCAGCCAAGATTCTGTGGGTAATACGCAGTATTTT. Its translation is CASSQDSVGNTQYF.

Many counts were recorded for this clonotype. The chain combines TRBV12-3 or TRBV12-4 with TRBJ2-2; the D gene could be TRBD1 or TRBD2 (5 bases each). Trimming cost V 6 bases and J 3 bases, with 8 bases left between them. The CDR3 loop spans 13 amino acids. In DNA form, the CDR3 reads TGTGCCAGCAGCCGGGGCGACACCGGGGAGCTGTTTTTT. Protein product: CASSRGDTGELFF.

A few counts support this clonotype. V is TRBV12-3 or TRBV12-4 and J is TRBJ2-7; D is unresolved. With 6 bases removed from V and 0 bases from J, the gap between germline ends came to 15 bases. The CDR3 totals 15 residues. This CDR3 reads CASSPGRPSSYEQYF. CDR3 DNA: TGTGCCAGCAGCCCCGGACGGCCAAGCTCCTACGAGCAGTACTTC.

The chain employs TRBV7-2 and TRBJ2-7; TRBD2 might be the D (6 bases). V shed 8 bases and J shed 0 bases, with 17 bases lying between them. CDR1 is SGHTA, CDR2 FQGNSA, per germline. This CDR3 contains 15 residues. Here the CDR3 reads CASAGGASVSYEQYF. The CDR3 region has the DNA TGTGCCAGCGCTGGCGGGGCTAGCGTCTCCTACGAGCAGTACTTC.

The rearrangement links TRBV12-3 or TRBV12-4 to TRBJ2-5, with D possibly matching TRBD2 (6 bases). V shed 1 base and J shed 11 bases, with 11 bases lying between them. The CDR3 covers 12 residues. The CDR3 DNA is TGTGCCAGCAGTTTAGAAAGCGGGCGTCAGTACTTC. This encodes CASSLESGRQYF.

This clonotype was observed a single time. The rearrangement links TRBV5-1 to TRBJ2-1, with 12 bases matching TRBD2. This CDR3 is built from 16 residues. The germline CDR1 and CDR2 sequences are SGHRS and YFSETQ. The J segment lost 4 bases and the V segment lost 4 bases, leaving 6 bases of the junction unmatched. CDR3 bases: TGCGCCAGCAGCACCCCTAGCGGGGGGGCTTACAATGAGCAGTTCTTC. It yields the protein CASSTPSGGAYNEQFF.

The rearrangement links TRBV29-1 to TRBJ2-5, with no clear D. The V and J ends lost 3 bases and 11 bases respectively, with 16 bases between them. This CDR3 has 12 residues. Germline-derived CDR1 and CDR2 are SQVTM and ANQGSEA. CDR3 sequence reads: CSVERRVNEQYF. CDR3 in DNA: TGCAGCGTTGAGCGAAGAGTCAATGAGCAGTACTTC.

This clonotype appeared many times. The rearrangement joins TRBV20-1 to TRBJ2-3; possibly TRBD2 for D (6 bases). Germline V gene sequence: CDR1 DFQATT, CDR2 SNEGSKA (reference sequence). The CDR3 extends over 14 amino acids. CDR3 DNA sequence: TGCAGCCCTAAGGACTATGCTAGCACAGATACGCAGTATTTT. Translation gives CSPKDYASTDTQYF.

The CDR3 region has the DNA TGTGCCATCAGTGAGTCCCTAGCGGGGACTAGCACAGATACGCAGTATTTT. Translation gives CAISESLAGTSTDTQYF. This sequence joins TRBV10-3 and TRBJ2-3; TRBD2 matches 9 bases. The length of the CDR3 is 17 residues. Germline-derived CDR1 and CDR2 are ENHRY and SYGVKD. The ends lost 0 bases at V and 0 bases at J; junction bases unmatched: 4.

This clonotype was seen a handful of times. The chain carries TRBV28 and TRBJ2-7; 7 positions agree with TRBD2. Trimming took 7 bases from V and 5 from J; bases not matched to a gene: 14. The CDR3 extends over 15 amino acids. Germline-derived CDR1 and CDR2 are MDHEN and SYDVKM. CDR3 DNA sequence: TGTGCCAGCAAGACTAGCCCTAACCCGGGCCACGAGCAGTACTTC. Amino acids: CASKTSPNPGHEQYF.

This clonotype was detected once. The chain joins TRBV29-1 to TRBJ1-2; D may be TRBD1 (5 bases). The CDR3 has 14 amino acids. Germline-derived CDR1 and CDR2 are SQVTM and ANQGSEA. V was cut by 7 bases and J by 0 bases, with 15 bases left in between. The CDR3 is CSAGGQGSNYGYTF. CDR3 DNA: TGCAGCGCCGGGGGTCAGGGCTCTAACTATGGCTACACCTTC.

This clonotype was detected only a few times. V and J are TRBV25-1 and TRBJ1-1; tentative D call: TRBD1 (5 bases). V gave up 6 bases and J gave up 2 bases, with 22 bases separating them. In germline, CDR1 is MGHDK, CDR2 SYGVNS. The CDR3 is made up of 17 amino acids. The CDR3 reads CASSPGTTLGGNTEAFF. The DNA for the CDR3 is TGTGCCAGCAGCCCTGGGACCACCCTTGGGGGAAACACTGAAGCTTTCTTT.

This clonotype came up many times. This rearrangement joins TRBV12-3 or TRBV12-4 to TRBJ2-7; 7 bases map to TRBD1. The CDR3 runs 12 residues. The ends lost 6 bases at V and 5 bases at J; junction bases unmatched: 4. DNA of the CDR3: TGTGCCAGCAGCCGACAGGGAAACGAGCAGTACTTC. Protein product: CASSRQGNEQYF.